This T cell receptor (beta chain) was sequenced for a study of cytotoxic CD8 clonotypes in ibrutinib-treated CLL. Whole-study context: IGHV unmutated under 18; relapsed/refractory around twelve; treatment-naive roughly 15.

This clone was seen only once. Antigen unknown. This table comes from immunoSEQ multiplex PCR, and its TCRdb copy is limited to in-frame clones, with some not included. This sample has 100,000 or so clones, with more than 55% found just once. Overall study findings and caveats: Clonality was higher at baseline than in age-matched healthy donors and tracked circulating CD8+ T-cell counts. At ibrutinib response, clonality increased, and at progression it declined back toward baseline.

This CDR3 is built from 15 residues. Germline-derived CDR1 and CDR2 are WNHNN and SYGVQD (reference sequence). Trimming stripped 2 bases from V and 1 base from J, with 12 bases between. The sequencing here drew on PBMCs, taken after 24 months of ibrutinib treatment. The chain has TRBV10-1 and TRBJ2-7; D is unresolved. This clonotype originated in a human donor with chronic lymphocytic leukemia. This chain's CDR3 is CASSERVGQSYEQYF. The CDR3 DNA sequence: TGCGCCAGCAGTGAGCGGGTCGGCCAGTCCTACGAGCAGTACTTC.